These 23 T cell receptor beta chains came from one sample sequenced in a study of low-dose radiotherapy and immunotherapy resistance in tumors. TRAV- and TRBV-specific primers primed first-strand cDNA, covering alpha and beta chains. TCR amplification ran approximately 20 PCR cycles using constant-region and V-primer adapter primers. From the reads, TCRdb called clonotypes with MiXCR, one entry per CDR3 protein. The data contain 10,000 to 15,000 distinct CDR3 sequences, less than 65% of them singletons. These TCRs come from a human donor with advanced metastatic prostate, ovarian, gallbladder or colorectal cancer (not recorded which). This table probably holds off-target reads from a library built for another chain.

CDR3 amino acids: CASSPRGGWGGSGNEQFF. Here the CDR3 DNA reads TGTGCCAGCAGCCCGAGAGGGGGGTGGGGGGGCTCAGGGAATGAGCAGTTCTTC. The chain combines TRBV11-3 with TRBJ2-1, with D possibly matching TRBD2 (7 bases). Germline V gives CDR1 SGHNT, CDR2 YENEEA. This CDR3 contains 18 residues. Trimming took off 5 bases at V and 7 bases at J, with 27 bases between the two ends.

A few counts support this clonotype. V and J are TRBV7-2 and TRBJ2-7; D gene unclear. With 0 bases removed from V and 5 bases from J, the gap between germline ends came to 8 bases. The germline CDR1 and CDR2 sequences are SGHTA and FQGNSA. The CDR3 consists of 13 residues. The CDR3 DNA reads TGTGCCAGCAGCTTAGCGCTCTACCACGAGCAGTACTTC. This translates into CASSLALYHEQYF.

This chain links TRBV20-1 with TRBJ1-4; 11 nucleotides match TRBD1. The CDR3 length is 17 residues. V lost 5 bases to trimming and J lost 4 bases; unmatched junction nucleotides: 12. The V gene's germline CDR1 is DFQATT and CDR2 SNEGSKA (reference sequence). Here the CDR3 DNA reads TGCAGTGCTTATACTGGACAGGGGGCAGGGATTAATGAAAAACTGTTTTTT. It encodes CSAYTGQGAGINEKLFF.

This chain joins TRBV7-9 and TRBJ2-3; tentatively, D is TRBD1 (6 bases). Trimming shortened V by 6 bases and J by 6 bases, and 16 bases separated the two germline ends. The germline V gene encodes CDR1 SEHNR and CDR2 FQNEAQ (reference sequence). This CDR3 has 14 residues. In nucleotides, the CDR3 is TGTGCCAGCAGTTTGGGGGCGCTGGGGGATACGCAGTATTTT. Its translation is CASSLGALGDTQYF.

This clonotype showed up just a few times. J is TRBJ1-4 and V is TRBV28, with D hard to call. Per the germline V gene, CDR1 is MDHEN and CDR2 is SYDVKM. The CDR3 is made up of 14 amino acids. Deletions cut 5 bases from V and 8 bases from J, with 15 bases between. CDR3 sequence: CASSADPAGEKLFF. In DNA form, the CDR3 reads TGTGCCAGCAGTGCAGACCCGGCGGGCGAAAAACTGTTTTTT. Variable domain in full (rest from reference TRBV28 and TRBJ1-4): DVKVTQSSRYLVKRTGEKVFLECVQDMDHENMFWYRQDPGLGLRLIYFSYDVKMKEKGDIPEGYSVSREKKERFSLILESASTNQTSMYLCASSADPAGEKLFFGSGTQLSVL.

The chain uses TRBV12-3 or TRBV12-4 and TRBJ2-5; 11 bases agree with TRBD2. The junction had 12 bases not matched to a gene; V was cut back by 8 bases and J by 4 bases. This CDR3 spans 16 amino acids. The chain's CDR3 is CASRGGLAGGVETQYF. DNA for the CDR3: TGTGCCAGCCGCGGGGGTCTAGCGGGAGGAGTAGAGACCCAGTACTTC.

The chain carries TRBV10-2 and TRBJ1-5, with no clear D. Trimming pared 7 bases from V and 3 bases from J, leaving 1 base between. The CDR3 runs 10 residues. CDR1 is WSHSY, CDR2 SAAADI, per germline. CDR3 loop: CASINQPQHF. Written as DNA, the CDR3 is TGCGCCAGCATCAATCAGCCCCAGCATTTT.

The chain joins TRBV24-1 to TRBJ2-3, with TRBD1 matching over 9 bases. Germline assignment: CDR1 KGHDR and CDR2 SFDVKD. The CDR3 sequence is 17 residues long. V lost 4 bases and J lost 0; bases outside the gene matches: 7. CDR3 sequence: CATSERPGQGSTDTQYF. As DNA, the CDR3 is TGTGCCACCAGTGAGCGACCGGGACAGGGAAGCACAGATACGCAGTATTTT.

The chain employs TRBV29-1 and TRBJ2-3, with 7 bases matching TRBD2. Germline trimming cut 4 bases from V and 4 bases from J; bases unmatched to any gene: 8. This CDR3 is built from 14 residues. The germline CDR1 and CDR2 sequences are SQVTM and ANQGSEA. The CDR3 DNA reads as TGCAGCGTTGCAGCGGGAACTATATCAGATACGCAGTATTTT. As protein: CSVAAGTISDTQYF.

This clonotype was seen a few times. At one of its ends the junction is not consistent with the germline gene, which may arise from a read error. The chain is built from TRBV2 and TRBJ2-3, with D perhaps matching TRBD2 (5 bases). This CDR3 comprises 12 residues. Germline lookup yields CDR1 SNHLY and CDR2 FYNNEI. In nucleotides, the CDR3 is TGTGCCAGCAGAGAAGGGAGCCATACGCAGTATTTT. Protein sequence: CASREGSHTQYF.

V usage is TRBV28 and J usage is TRBJ1-4; 7 bases align to TRBD1. Losses at the gene ends were 4 bases for V and 0 bases for J; bases not matched to a gene: 8. This CDR3 region has 17 residues. Germline CDR1 MDHEN, CDR2 SYDVKM. In DNA, the CDR3 is TGTGCCAGCAGTTCCCTGGGACAGACATCAACTAATGAAAAACTGTTTTTT. It yields the protein CASSSLGQTSTNEKLFF.

The rearrangement links TRBV28 to TRBJ1-2; no clear D gene. The CDR3 consists of 13 residues. V was clipped by 11 bases and J by 5 bases, with 18 bases between them. Germline V gene data show CDR1 as MDHEN and CDR2 as SYDVKM. The CDR3: CALYSSRGYGYTF. The CDR3 DNA follows: TGTGCCCTATACTCCTCCCGGGGATATGGCTACACCTTC.

The chain is built from TRBV18 and TRBJ1-6; a weak D match, TRBD1 (5 bases). V lost 3 bases and J lost 9, with 9 bases in between. The CDR3 spans 13 residues. Per germline, CDR1 KGHSH and CDR2 LQKENI. CDR3 DNA: TGTGCCAGCTCACCGGGGGACCTTTCACCCCTCCACTTT. Amino acids: CASSPGDLSPLHF.

The chain joins TRBV7-9 to TRBJ2-1; 9 nucleotides agree with TRBD2. The trim removed 0 bases at V and 10 bases at J, leaving 7 bases unmatched. The CDR3 has 15 residues. Per the germline V gene, CDR1 is SEHNR and CDR2 is FQNEAQ (reference sequence). The CDR3 region has the DNA TGTGCCAGCAGCTTAGCTGGCGGGAGGGCCCTGGAGCAGTTCTTC. The encoded protein is CASSLAGGRALEQFF.

This clonotype was counted between two and nine times. The chain uses TRBV4-3 and TRBJ1-4; D gene uncertain. V was cut by 0 bases and J by 4 bases, with 12 bases left in between. The CDR3 runs to 16 residues. Germline assignment: CDR1 LGHNA and CDR2 YSLEER. DNA for the CDR3: TGCGCCAGCAGCCAAGATCGACTCAAAATTAATGAAAAACTGTTTTTT. It codes for CASSQDRLKINEKLFF.

The chain couples TRBV11-2 to TRBJ2-1; D might be TRBD1 or TRBD2, each matching 5 bases. V dropped 1 base and J dropped 4 bases, with 23 bases sitting between them. The CDR3 contains 19 residues. CDR1 and CDR2 from the germline V gene are SGHAT and FQNNGV. The CDR3 spells CASSLVLPGSPLQYNEQFF. The CDR3 DNA reads TGTGCCAGCAGCTTAGTACTCCCAGGGAGCCCCCTCCAATACAATGAGCAGTTCTTC.

This clonotype has a single count. The chain uses TRBV28 and TRBJ2-7, with 10 bases identical to TRBD1. Per the germline V gene, CDR1 is MDHEN and CDR2 is SYDVKM. V dropped 6 bases and J dropped 3; count of bases not matched to a gene: 8. This CDR3 has 15 residues. The CDR3 sequence: CASRGQGFRVYEQYF. CDR3 DNA: TGTGCCAGCAGGGGACAGGGGTTTCGCGTCTACGAGCAGTACTTC.

The V call is TRBV5-4, the J call TRBJ1-1; D is possibly TRBD1 (5 bases). This CDR3 has 15 amino acids. V lost 4 bases and J lost 4, with 17 bases in between. Germline CDR1 SGHNT, CDR2 YYREEE (reference sequence). The CDR3 here is CASSPAGGFGTEAFF. In DNA form, the CDR3 reads TGTGCCAGCAGCCCGGCGGGGGGGTTCGGCACTGAAGCTTTCTTT.

The chain links TRBV29-1 to TRBJ2-7; the match to TRBD1 covers 8 bases. With 5 bases clipped from V and 7 bases from J, the junction kept 7 bases outside the gene matches. The germline V gene encodes CDR1 SQVTM and CDR2 ANQGSEA. The CDR3 is 12 amino acids. The CDR3 sequence: CSVSTGGREQYF. CDR3 nucleotide sequence: TGCAGCGTTAGCACAGGGGGGCGGGAGCAGTACTTC.

The rearrangement links TRBV7-1 to TRBJ2-5, with TRBD1 as a possible D gene (6 bases). TRBV7-1 is placed among ORFs of uncertain function. This CDR3 spans 16 amino acids. The V gene lost 3 bases and the J gene lost 4 bases, with 18 bases spanning the gap. The CDR3 bases are TGTGCCAGCAGCTCGTGGACAGTCCGGACTGGAGAGACCCAGTACTTC. Protein product: CASSSWTVRTGETQYF.

The V call is TRBV29-1, the J call TRBJ2-7; D remains ambiguous. Trimming took 3 bases from V and 0 from J, leaving 6 bases between them. CDR3 length equals 12 residues. Per germline, CDR1 SQVTM and CDR2 ANQGSEA. This CDR3 reads CSVEGISYEQYF. CDR3 nucleotide sequence: TGCAGCGTTGAGGGGATCTCCTACGAGCAGTACTTC.

The chain carries TRBV5-1 and TRBJ2-2; D might be TRBD2 (5 bases). The CDR3 runs 15 residues. Between the trimmed V and J ends, which lost 4 bases and 3 bases, there was a span of 13 bases. The germline CDR1 and CDR2 sequences are SGHRS and YFSETQ. For the CDR3, the DNA is TGCGCCAGCAGCCTAACTAGTATTGACACCGGGGAGCTGTTTTTT. Protein product: CASSLTSIDTGELFF.

This rearrangement joins TRBV4-1 to TRBJ2-1; 7 bases are a match to TRBD1. Looked up from germline, CDR1 is MGHRA and CDR2 is YSYEKL. CDR3 size: 14 residues. The V segment lost 1 base and the J segment 7 bases; nucleotides outside the gene matches: 4. Here the CDR3 DNA reads TGCGCCAGCAGCCAAGTGGACAGGAAAAATGAGCAGTTCTTC. It codes for CASSQVDRKNEQFF.